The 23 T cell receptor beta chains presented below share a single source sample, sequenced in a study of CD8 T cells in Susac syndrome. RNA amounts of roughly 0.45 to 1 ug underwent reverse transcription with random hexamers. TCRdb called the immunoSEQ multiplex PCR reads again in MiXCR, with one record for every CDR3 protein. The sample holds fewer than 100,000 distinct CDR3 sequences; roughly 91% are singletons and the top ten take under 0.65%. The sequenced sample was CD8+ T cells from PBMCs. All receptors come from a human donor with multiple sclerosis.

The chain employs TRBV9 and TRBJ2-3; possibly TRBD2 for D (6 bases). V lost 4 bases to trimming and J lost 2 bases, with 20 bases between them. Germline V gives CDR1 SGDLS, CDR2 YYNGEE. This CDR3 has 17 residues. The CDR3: CASSPFSSDRITDTQYF. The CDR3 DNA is TGTGCCAGCAGCCCCTTCTCTAGCGACAGAATCACAGATACGCAGTATTTT.

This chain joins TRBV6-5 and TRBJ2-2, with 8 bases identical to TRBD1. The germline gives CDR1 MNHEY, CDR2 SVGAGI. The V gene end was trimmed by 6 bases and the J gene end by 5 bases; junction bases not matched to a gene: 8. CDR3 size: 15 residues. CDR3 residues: CASSIGQGITGELFF. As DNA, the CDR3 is TGTGCCAGCAGCATCGGACAGGGAATTACCGGGGAGCTGTTTTTT.

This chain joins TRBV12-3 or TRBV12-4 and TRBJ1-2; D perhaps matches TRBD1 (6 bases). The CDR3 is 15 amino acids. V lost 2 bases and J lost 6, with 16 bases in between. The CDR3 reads CASSLRGVLNNGYTF. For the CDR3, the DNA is TGTGCCAGCAGTTTAAGGGGGGTTCTTAATAATGGCTACACCTTC.

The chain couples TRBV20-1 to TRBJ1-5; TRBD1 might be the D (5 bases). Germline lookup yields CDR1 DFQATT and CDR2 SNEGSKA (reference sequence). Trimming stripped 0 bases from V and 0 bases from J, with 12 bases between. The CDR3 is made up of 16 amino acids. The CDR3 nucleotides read TGCAGTGCTAGAGATCGAGGGGAATATAGCAATCAGCCCCAGCATTTT. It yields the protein CSARDRGEYSNQPQHF.

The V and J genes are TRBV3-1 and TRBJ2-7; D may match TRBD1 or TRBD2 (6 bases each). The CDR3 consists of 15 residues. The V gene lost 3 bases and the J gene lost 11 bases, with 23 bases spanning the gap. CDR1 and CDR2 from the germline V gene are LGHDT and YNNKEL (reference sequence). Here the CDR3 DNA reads TGTGCCAGCAGCCACGACGGGGGCCCCCTTGACCGCAAGTACTTC. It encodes CASSHDGGPLDRKYF.

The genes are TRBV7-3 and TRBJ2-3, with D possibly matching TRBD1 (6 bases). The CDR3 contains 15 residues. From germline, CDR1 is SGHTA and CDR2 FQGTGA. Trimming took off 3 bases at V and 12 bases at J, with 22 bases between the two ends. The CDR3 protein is CASSFTGSHTETQYF. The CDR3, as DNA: TGTGCCAGCAGCTTTACAGGGAGCCACACAGAGACACAGTATTTT.

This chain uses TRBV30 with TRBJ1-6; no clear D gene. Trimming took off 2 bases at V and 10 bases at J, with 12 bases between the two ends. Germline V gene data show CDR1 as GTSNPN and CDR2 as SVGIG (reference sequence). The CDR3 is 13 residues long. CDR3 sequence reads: CAWSLNEESPLHF. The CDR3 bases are TGTGCCTGGAGTCTCAACGAGGAATCACCCCTCCACTTT.

This CDR3 reads CASSLTSGGYEQYF. In DNA, the CDR3 is TGTGCCAGCAGCCTCACTAGCGGGGGCTACGAGCAGTACTTC. J is TRBJ2-7 and V is TRBV6-5; 11 bases are shared with TRBD2. Germline CDR1 and CDR2: MNHEY and SVGAGI. Trimming removed 6 bases from V and 3 bases from J; junction bases left unmatched: 4. This CDR3 has 14 residues.

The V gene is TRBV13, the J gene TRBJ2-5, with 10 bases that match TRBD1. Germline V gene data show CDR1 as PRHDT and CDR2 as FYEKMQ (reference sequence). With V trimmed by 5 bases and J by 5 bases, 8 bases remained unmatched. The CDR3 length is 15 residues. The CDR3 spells CASSRRDRGWETQYF. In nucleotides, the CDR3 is TGTGCCAGCAGCCGGCGGGACAGGGGATGGGAGACCCAGTACTTC.

The DNA for the CDR3 is TGTGCCAGCAGCTCGACGTTGCAGGTTGCCGAGCAGTACTTC. Encoded protein: CASSSTLQVAEQYF. This chain uses TRBV5-6 with TRBJ2-7; D not certain. Trimming shortened V by 3 bases and J by 6 bases, and 16 bases separated the two germline ends. Germline CDR1 reads SGHDT; CDR2 reads YYEEEE. CDR3 size: 14 residues. Variable domain in full (rest from reference TRBV5-6 and TRBJ2-7): DAGVTQSPTHLIKTRGQQVTLRCSPKSGHDTVSWYQQALGQGPQFIFQYYEEEERQRGNFPDRFSGHQFPNYSSELNVNALLLGDSALYLCASSSTLQVAEQYFGPGTRLTVT.

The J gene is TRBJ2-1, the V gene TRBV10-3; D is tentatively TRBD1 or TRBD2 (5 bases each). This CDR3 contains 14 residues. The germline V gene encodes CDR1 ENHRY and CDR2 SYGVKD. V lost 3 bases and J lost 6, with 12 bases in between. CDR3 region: CAISDGTAGNEQFF. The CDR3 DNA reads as TGTGCCATCAGTGACGGGACCGCCGGCAATGAGCAGTTCTTC.

This chain's CDR3 is CASSPRGLGQYF. CDR3 coding DNA: TGTGCCAGCAGTCCCCGGGGGCTCGGGCAGTACTTC. The chain couples TRBV27 to TRBJ2-7; D possibly matches TRBD1 or TRBD2 (6 bases each). Germline V gene data show CDR1 as MNHEY and CDR2 as SMNVEV (reference sequence). The CDR3 has 12 amino acids. V lost 5 bases, J lost 9 bases, and 14 bases lay in between.

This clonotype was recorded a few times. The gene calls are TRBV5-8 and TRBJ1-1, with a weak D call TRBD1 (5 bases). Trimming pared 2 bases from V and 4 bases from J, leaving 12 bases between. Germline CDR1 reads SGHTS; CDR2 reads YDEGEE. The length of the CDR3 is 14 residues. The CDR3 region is CASSFVGGGTEAFF. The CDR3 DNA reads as TGTGCCAGCAGCTTTGTGGGGGGGGGCACTGAAGCTTTCTTT.

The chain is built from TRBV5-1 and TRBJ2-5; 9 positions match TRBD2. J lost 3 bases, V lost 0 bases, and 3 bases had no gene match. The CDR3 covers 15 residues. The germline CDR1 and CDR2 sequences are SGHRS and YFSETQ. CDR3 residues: CASSLGIAGEETQYF. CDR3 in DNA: TGCGCCAGCAGCTTGGGAATAGCGGGGGAAGAGACCCAGTACTTC.

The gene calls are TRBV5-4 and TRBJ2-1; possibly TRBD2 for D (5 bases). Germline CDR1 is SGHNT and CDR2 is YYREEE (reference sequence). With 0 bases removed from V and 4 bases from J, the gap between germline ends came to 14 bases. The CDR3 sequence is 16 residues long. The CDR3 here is CASSLDLATSYNEQFF. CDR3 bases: TGTGCCAGCAGCTTGGATTTAGCGACCTCATACAATGAGCAGTTCTTC.

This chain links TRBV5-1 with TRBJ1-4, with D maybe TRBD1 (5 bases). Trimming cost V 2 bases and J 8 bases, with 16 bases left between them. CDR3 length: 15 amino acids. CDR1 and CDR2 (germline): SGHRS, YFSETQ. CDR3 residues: CASSFFGTGREKLFF. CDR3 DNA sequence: TGCGCCAGCAGCTTTTTCGGGACGGGAAGAGAAAAACTGTTTTTT.

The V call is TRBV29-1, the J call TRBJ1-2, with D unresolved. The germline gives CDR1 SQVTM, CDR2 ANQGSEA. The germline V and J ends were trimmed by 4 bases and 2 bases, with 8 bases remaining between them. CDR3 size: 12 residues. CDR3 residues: CSVALENYGYTF. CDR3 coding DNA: TGCAGCGTTGCTTTGGAAAACTATGGCTACACCTTC.

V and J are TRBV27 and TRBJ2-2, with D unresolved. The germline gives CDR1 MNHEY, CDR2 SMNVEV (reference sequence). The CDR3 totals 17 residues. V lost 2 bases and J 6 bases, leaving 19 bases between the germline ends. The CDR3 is CASSLGGSALSSGELFF. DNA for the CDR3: TGTGCCAGCAGTTTAGGTGGATCCGCCTTATCCTCCGGGGAGCTGTTTTTT.

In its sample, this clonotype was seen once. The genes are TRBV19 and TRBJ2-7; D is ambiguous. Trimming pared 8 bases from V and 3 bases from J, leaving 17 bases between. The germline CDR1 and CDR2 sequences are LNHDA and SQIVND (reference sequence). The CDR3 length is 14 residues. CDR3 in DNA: TGTGCCAGTTCCTCGGGCGGTTGGGGCTACGAGCAGTACTTC. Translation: CASSSGGWGYEQYF.

The CDR3 protein is CASSPGAGIGVNTEAFF. CDR3 nucleotides: TGCGCCAGCAGCCCGGGCGCGGGGATAGGGGTGAACACTGAAGCTTTCTTT. This chain uses TRBV5-1 with TRBJ1-1, with D perhaps matching TRBD1 (5 bases). CDR1 is SGHRS, CDR2 YFSETQ, per germline. The CDR3 has 17 amino acids. V shed 4 bases and J shed 0 bases, with 19 bases lying between them. The entire variable domain, with the rest obtained from reference TRBV5-1 and TRBJ1-1, is as follows: KAGVTQTPRYLIKTRGQQVTLSCSPISGHRSVSWYQQTPGQGLQFLFEYFSETQRNKGNFPGRFSGRQFSNSRSEMNVSTLELGDSALYLCASSPGAGIGVNTEAFFGQGTRLTVV.

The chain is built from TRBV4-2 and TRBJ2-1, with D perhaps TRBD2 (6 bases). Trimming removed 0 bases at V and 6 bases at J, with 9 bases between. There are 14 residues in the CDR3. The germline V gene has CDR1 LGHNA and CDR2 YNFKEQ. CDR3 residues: CASSQEGLPNEQFF. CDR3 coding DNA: TGTGCCAGCAGCCAAGAGGGACTCCCCAATGAGCAGTTCTTC.

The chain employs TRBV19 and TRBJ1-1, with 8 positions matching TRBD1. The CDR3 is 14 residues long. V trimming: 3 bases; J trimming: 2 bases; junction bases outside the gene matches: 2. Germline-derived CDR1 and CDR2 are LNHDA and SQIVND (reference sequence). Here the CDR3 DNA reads TGTGCCAGTAGTATGACAGGGGCCAACACTGAAGCTTTCTTT. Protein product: CASSMTGANTEAFF.

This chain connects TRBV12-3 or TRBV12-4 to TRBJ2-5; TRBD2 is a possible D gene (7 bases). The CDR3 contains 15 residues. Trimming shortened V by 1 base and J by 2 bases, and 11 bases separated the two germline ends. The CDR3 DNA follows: TGTGCCAGCAGTTTAGAGGGGGGGATTCAAGAGACCCAGTACTTC. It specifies CASSLEGGIQETQYF.